Shown below are 8 T cell receptor beta chains from a single sample sequenced in a study of long-term antiretroviral therapy in people with HIV (dated by TCRdb to about 2022). The immunoSEQ hsTCRB v3.0 assay was used at survey level resolution for TRB variable region sequencing. The clones in this table, taken by TCRdb from immuneACCESS, are in-frame only. Not every clone is retained; where verified, under half of the shortfall comes from an unresolved V gene, and the cause of the rest is unknown. This sample is represented by about 21,000 clones; less than 85% of them were singletons. Together, the top ten hold 9% to 15% of the sample. This sample comprised unsorted PBMCs, obtained approximately 1.8 years before starting antiretroviral therapy. Receptors originate from a middle-aged woman with HIV.

This clone was found a few times. The chain has TRBV5-5 and TRBJ2-7, with a weak D call TRBD2 (6 bases). V lost 0 bases and J 5 bases, leaving 15 bases between the germline ends. Looked up from germline, CDR1 is SGHKS and CDR2 is YYEKEE (reference sequence). The CDR3 loop spans 15 amino acids. CDR3 in DNA: TGTGCCAGCAGCTTGGGTGCGGGACTCGGGGACGAGCAGTACTTC. It specifies CASSLGAGLGDEQYF. Based on the CDR3 plus reference TRBV5-5 and TRBJ2-7, the full variable domain is DAGVTQSPTHLIKTRGQQVTLRCSPISGHKSVSWYQQVLGQGPQFIFQYYEKEERGRGNFPDRFSARQFPNYSSELNVNALLLGDSALYLCASSLGAGLGDEQYFGPGTRLTVT.

The chain couples TRBV5-1 to TRBJ2-7; the D is unclear. Germline loops: CDR1 SGHRS, CDR2 YFSETQ. The CDR3 extends over 13 amino acids. V was pared by 0 bases and J by 3 bases, with 7 bases between. CDR3 residues: CASSLEDNYEQYF. The CDR3 DNA reads as TGCGCCAGCAGCTTGGAAGATAACTACGAGCAGTACTTC.

The rearrangement links TRBV30 to TRBJ1-4; 10 bases are a match to TRBD1. V lost 5 bases and J lost 8; bases outside the gene matches: 8. This CDR3 contains 14 residues. Germline V gene data show CDR1 as GTSNPN and CDR2 as SVGIG (reference sequence). The CDR3 DNA is TGTGCCTGGGCGACAGGGGGCGGTGTAGAAAAACTGTTTTTT. Protein product: CAWATGGGVEKLFF.

This clone was observed a few times. The chain uses TRBV9 and TRBJ1-1; 7 bases line up with TRBD1. The V gene end was trimmed by 4 bases and the J gene end by 10 bases; junction bases not matched to a gene: 16. The CDR3 consists of 15 residues. Germline V gene data show CDR1 as SGDLS and CDR2 as YYNGEE. CDR3 nucleotide sequence: TGTGCCAGCAGCCCTCGGACAGGTCAATCAATGGGAGCTTTCTTT. Protein: CASSPRTGQSMGAFF.

This clone came up a few times. The chain joins TRBV21-1 to TRBJ1-2. TRBV21-1 is listed as a pseudogene. The CDR3 runs 14 residues. CDR3 residues: CASSKLEHNYGYTF. CDR3 in DNA: TGTGCCAGCAGCAAATTGGAGCATAACTATGGCTACACCTTC.

A single count supports this clone. The CDR3, as DNA: TGTGCCAGCAGCTTAGGAGTCCGGGGGATTACTGAAGCTTTCTTT. As protein: CASSLGVRGITEAFF. The chain combines TRBV7-2 with TRBJ1-1, with D possibly being TRBD1 (5 bases). V was pared by 1 base and J by 5 bases, with 14 bases between. Germline V CDR1 and CDR2: SGHTA, FQGNSA. The CDR3 extends over 15 amino acids.

The table lists this clone with a few counts. The gene calls are TRBV11-3 and TRBJ1-2; no definite D call. From germline, CDR1 is SGHNT and CDR2 YENEEA. The CDR3 has 11 amino acids. V dropped 4 bases and J dropped 6 bases, with 6 bases sitting between them. CDR3 DNA: TGTGCCAGCAGCTCACTCAATGGCTACACCTTC. Amino acid sequence: CASSSLNGYTF.

The chain combines TRBV5-8 with TRBJ2-1, with D possibly matching TRBD2 (5 bases). CDR3 length equals 15 residues. V was trimmed by 2 bases and J by 4 bases, leaving 13 bases between them. Germline V gene sequence: CDR1 SGHTS, CDR2 YDEGEE. The chain's CDR3 is CASSLQPGIYNEQFF. The CDR3 region has the DNA TGTGCCAGCAGCTTACAACCCGGGATTTACAATGAGCAGTTCTTC.